This T cell receptor beta chain stems from a study of identical twins (dated by TCRdb to the mid-2010s). Regarding the complete study: To test whether fetal clonotypes persist, the study used deep sequencing on TCR alpha and beta repertoires from monozygotic twins, unrelated adults of various ages, and cord blood. Replicate twin experiments were performed at different times using different library preparation protocols to rule out contamination.

In regard to this clonotype: Its antigen remains unidentified. No much larger clonotype is one base removed from it; base qualities were not supplied.

Trimming at the junction amounts to 4 bases on V and 2 bases on J, and the germline ends lie 16 bases apart. From the germline V gene, CDR1 is SNHLY and CDR2 is FYNNEI. The CDR3 covers 16 residues, taking in both the cysteine and the phenylalanine. CDR3 DNA only is kept here, 48 bases in frame from base 1. Every donor in the study was a healthy Caucasian. Three pairs of female monozygotic twins, all aged about 18 to 30 years, were included in the twin cohort. Positive isolation kits from Invitrogen were used to isolate the CD4+ and CD8+ T cell populations. Overall study results and their limits: Invariant T cells such as MAIT and iNKT could partly confound zero-insertion analyses, though diverse VJ usage argued against this for most clonotypes. Out-of-frame TCR alpha sharing in monozygotic twins was systematically underestimated by recombination models, whereas sharing between unrelated individuals was in agreement with the recombination models. Abundant cord blood beta clonotypes carried fewer insertions; young adult naive repertoires showed a weaker similar trend, while memory repertoires showed none. The excess sharing between twins in beta out-of-frame sequences was weaker because fewer shared sequences reduced the signal-to-noise ratio. Compared with coincidental sharing between unrelated individuals, out-of-frame TCR alpha sequences shared between twins had an excess of sequences with low generation probability. Because the same donors could not be followed over many years, conclusions were based on cross-sectional statistical analysis.

Libraries were prepared through 5' RACE. Reads for this sample came from an Illumina HiSeq 2000. A universal primer binding site was introduced by template switching, and a unique molecular identifier was present in the final cDNA, enabling accurate counting of TCR cDNA molecules. Specific primers in the conserved constant-segment region were used to synthesize first-strand cDNA for the TCR alpha and beta chains. To control for contamination, each cDNA library was double barcoded with a SMART-Mk sample barcode plus Illumina barcodes. Two successive PCR steps introduced TruSeq adapter sequences along with Illumina sample barcodes. The Illumina HiSeq platform was used with custom primers to sequence TCR alpha and beta cDNA libraries. On the authors' methods: MiGEC processed the raw reads to extract unique molecular identifiers, while MiXCR was used to determine the CDR3 positions. Recombination models were inferred per individual with the repgenHMM and IGoR tools using an EM algorithm. The analysis of shared clonotypes was done with the tcR package in R, with sharing normalized by the product of cloneset sizes. To study raw recombination free of thymic and clonal selection effects, out-of-frame nonproductive sequences were analyzed. TCRdb reanalyzed the raw reads on its own, using fastp at Q25 for trimming and MiXCR for clone calling, and kept in-frame beta chains. Rows with a matching CDR3 protein are joined into one entry that keeps the most common DNA and genes. These V and J calls rely on TCRdb rather than the paper's analysis. For this sample the table gives hundreds of thousands of distinct CDR3 sequences, of which over 9% were detected only once. The leading ten clones occupy around 6.9% of the sample.

The data were also submitted as part of a second study, on yellow fever vaccine responses in identical twins. The second paper further reports: The T cell response to vaccination in identical twins was reported by the authors to appear partly convergent and partly personalized. In the study, vaccine-responding T cell clones were precisely tracked in identical twins.

The clonotype comes from a woman between 18 and 29 years old in good health. The sample taken for sequencing was CD8+ T cells sorted from blood. The chain links TRBV2 with TRBJ2-3, with the D call perhaps TRBD1 or TRBD2, each one matching 6 bases. The DNA sequence is as follows: TGTGCCAGCAGTGCCCACCGGGGGCCCTACACAGATACGCAGTATTTT. Translated, it reads CASSAHRGPYTDTQYF.